These T cell receptor beta chains were read from a single sample in a study of blood T cell repertoires in COVID-19. Clones were sequenced by immunoSEQ multiplex PCR, and TCRdb holds only the in-frame ones, with some missing. The table shows about 45,000 clones, with approximately 80% occurring only once. Sequencing input: peripheral blood. The receptors were sampled from a human donor in a cohort sampled during active COVID-19. CDR3s include the opening cysteine and the closing phenylalanine or tryptophan. D genes are given only for firm matches. Some rows have no size entry. The others give once, few or many, or a class for an expanded clone.

TRBJ2-7 - 15 TRBD2 TRBV29-1 TGCAGCGTTGAAAAGCACGGGACTAGTACCTACGAGCAGTACTTC CSVEKHGTSTYEQYF
TRBJ2-7 - 13 - TRBV3-1/TRBV3-2 TGTGCCAGCAGCCTCCAAGGGGGATACGAGCAGTACTTC CASSLQGGYEQYF
TRBJ2-7 - 14 TRBD1 TRBV6-1 TGTGCCAGCAGTGAGACAGGGGGCGGCTACGAGCAGTACTTC CASSETGGGYEQYF
TRBJ1-6 - 15 - TRBV9 TGTGCCAGCAGCGTAGATGGGGGGGCAAGGTCACCCCTCCACTTT CASSVDGGARSPLHF
TRBJ2-7 once 15 TRBD2 TRBV6-1 TGTGCCAGCAGTGAAGGGACTAGCGGGAGTCTCGAGCAGTACTTC CASSEGTSGSLEQYF
TRBJ2-7 - 14 TRBD2 TRBV10-2 TGCGCCAGCACCCCTAGCGGGAACTCCTACGAGCAGTACTTC CASTPSGNSYEQYF
TRBJ2-5 - 15 TRBD1 TRBV5-1 TGCGCCAGCAGCTGGGGGACAGGGTCGGGAGAGACCCAGTACTTC CASSWGTGSGETQYF
TRBJ2-1 - 13 - TRBV19 TGTGCCAGTAGTATAGTTATACGGGAAGAGCAGTTCTTC CASSIVIREEQFF
TRBJ1-2 - 15 TRBD1 TRBV5-5 TGTGCCAGCAGCGTACCGGGACAGGAGAAGAATGGCTACACCTTC CASSVPGQEKNGYTF
TRBJ2-2 - 13 - TRBV14 TGTGCCAGTAGCAGGGGGAACACCGGGGAGCTGTTTTTT CASSRGNTGELFF
TRBJ2-5 - 14 - TRBV21-1 TGTGCCAGCAGCACGGACTGCCTACAAGAGACCCAGTACTTC CASSTDCLQETQYF
TRBJ2-7 - 15 TRBD2 TRBV4-1 TGCGCCAGCAGCCAAGGAGGCGGGAGGGCTTACGAGCAGTACTTC CASSQGGGRAYEQYF
TRBJ2-7 few 15 - TRBV21-1 TGTGCCAGCAGCTGGGTGCAGTGGAGCTCCTACGAGCAGTACTTC CASSWVQWSSYEQYF
TRBJ2-1 - 17 TRBD2 TRBV7-2 TGTGCCAGCAGCCCGGGACTTGAGCGGGAAGCTTACAATGAGCAGTTCTTC CASSPGLEREAYNEQFF
TRBJ2-3 - 15 TRBD2 TRBV6-6 TGTGCCAGCAGAGTGAGCGGGGGGGGCACAGATACGCAGTATTTT CASRVSGGGTDTQYF
TRBJ2-3 - 16 TRBD2 TRBV6-2/TRBV6-3 TGTGCCAGCAGTCCCGGACTAGCGGGACCCACAGATACGCAGTATTTT CASSPGLAGPTDTQYF
TRBJ1-3 - 14 - TRBV29-1 TGCAGCGCCACTACGGGGAACTCTGGAAACACCATATATTTT CSATTGNSGNTIYF
TRBJ1-4 - 18 TRBD1 TRBV28 TGTGCCAGCAGTTTATCGGGGGACAGGGGTAAAACTAATGAAAAACTGTTTTTT CASSLSGDRGKTNEKLFF
TRBJ1-6 - 11 - TRBV6-5 TGTGCCAGCGGAAAACAGGGCCCCCTCCACTTT CASGKQGPLHF
TRBJ2-3 - 11 - TRBV29-1 TGCAGGGGCGCGGTCGGGGAAACGCAGTATTTT CRGAVGETQYF
TRBJ2-3 - 14 - TRBV28 TGTGCCAGCAGTTCAACCTTCAGGGCCGCGACGCAGTATTTT CASSSTFRAATQYF
TRBJ2-1 - 16 - TRBV4-2 TGTGCCAGCAGCCAAGCGGGGTCGGGGTCCTACAATGAGCAGTTCTTC CASSQAGSGSYNEQFF
TRBJ2-1 - 14 - TRBV19 TGTGCCAGTAGTATAGGGCTAGCTCTCTATGAGCAGTTCTTC CASSIGLALYEQFF
TRBJ2-7 few 16 - TRBV10-1 TGCGCCAGCAGTGGGGCGTTGGGGCAGGATTCAGACGAGCAGTACTTC CASSGALGQDSDEQYF
TRBJ2-2 - 18 TRBD1 TRBV11-2 TGTGCCAGCAGCTTAGAGGGGACAGGGGATTTAGACACCGGGGAGCTGTTTTTT CASSLEGTGDLDTGELFF
TRBJ1-4 - 19 TRBD1 TRBV14 TGTGCCAGCAGCCACCGAAGGACAGGGGCTACCTTGGGTAATGAAAAACTGTTTTTT CASSHRRTGATLGNEKLFF
TRBJ2-7 - 14 - TRBV19 TGTGCCAGTAGTATAGGTGGCCAGTCCTACGAGCAGTACTTC CASSIGGQSYEQYF
TRBJ2-7 - 11 - TRBV6-6 TGTGCCAGCAGCCGTCACGGCGAGCAGTACTTC CASSRHGEQYF